This entry lists 21 T cell receptor beta chains sequenced from one sample in a study of T-cell memory formation after mild COVID-19. Each CDR3 protein is one row after TCRdb ran MiXCR on the 5' RACE reads. The data contain about 260,000 distinct CDR3 sequences, approximately 8.4% of them singletons. Input material: PBMCs or a T cell subset sorted from them (not recorded which). The receptor set was obtained from a man aged 18 to 35 who had mild COVID-19 (a few samples of this study predate the infection). Cell type and time point are not known.

This clonotype was detected only a few times. This rearrangement joins TRBV27 to TRBJ1-5; the match to TRBD1 covers 8 bases. Germline trimming cut 3 bases from V and 7 bases from J; bases unmatched to any gene: 5. The CDR3 contains 14 residues. Germline lookup yields CDR1 MNHEY and CDR2 SMNVEV (reference sequence). The CDR3 spells CASSFRTGWQPQHF. CDR3 in DNA: TGTGCCAGCAGTTTTCGGACAGGGTGGCAGCCCCAGCATTTT.

The chain is built from TRBV9 and TRBJ2-6, with D maybe TRBD1 (5 bases). This CDR3 region has 14 residues. V lost 0 bases and J lost 4, with 5 bases in between. Per germline, CDR1 SGDLS and CDR2 YYNGEE. CDR3 sequence (DNA): TGTGCCAGCAGCGTAGACAGGGGGGCCAACGTCCTGACTTTC. This translates into CASSVDRGANVLTF.

This clonotype was counted a few times. The chain has TRBV4-2 and TRBJ2-3; D possibly matches TRBD1 or TRBD2 (6 bases each). CDR1 and CDR2 from the germline V gene are LGHNA and YNFKEQ. V gave up 7 bases and J gave up 4 bases, with 12 bases separating them. This CDR3 region has 13 residues. CDR3 loop: CASTHREADTQYF. CDR3 DNA sequence: TGTGCCAGCACCCACAGGGAGGCAGATACGCAGTATTTT.

The chain combines TRBV5-1 with TRBJ2-7; D perhaps matches TRBD1 (6 bases). CDR3 size: 13 residues. V was clipped by 3 bases and J by 3 bases, with 10 bases between them. Germline CDR1 reads SGHRS; CDR2 reads YFSETQ. The CDR3 nucleotides read TGCGCCAGCAGCTCCCCAGGGGACTACGAGCAGTACTTC. Translating gives CASSSPGDYEQYF.

This clonotype was seen ten or more times. This may arise from a read error, as a much more abundant clone is one base away. The chain is built from TRBV2 and TRBJ2-5; D is uncertain. The CDR3 length is 11 residues. Germline-derived CDR1 and CDR2 are SNHLY and FYNNEI. Between the trimmed V and J ends, which lost 6 bases and 1 base, there was a span of 3 bases. CDR3 residues: CASSVQETQYF. Written as DNA, the CDR3 is TGTGCCAGCAGCGTCCAAGAGACCCAGTACTTC.

The chain couples TRBV5-1 to TRBJ1-1, with 10 bases that match TRBD1. The length of the CDR3 is 16 residues. The germline gives CDR1 SGHRS, CDR2 YFSETQ. Trimming cost V 3 bases and J 1 base; bases outside gene matches: 6. Written as DNA, the CDR3 is TGCGCCAGCAGCTCCCCCAGGACAGGGGGGAACACTGAAGCTTTCTTT. As protein: CASSSPRTGGNTEAFF.

This clonotype occurred a few times. The J gene is TRBJ2-7, the V gene TRBV20-1; D not resolved. The CDR3 has 14 residues. Germline CDR1 is DFQATT and CDR2 is SNEGSKA (reference sequence). The V gene lost 0 bases and the J gene lost 0 bases, with 9 bases spanning the gap. The CDR3 nucleotides are TGCAGTGCTAGAGATCCCTCGAGCTCCTACGAGCAGTACTTC. It is translated as CSARDPSSSYEQYF.

This clonotype was observed a handful of times. The J gene is TRBJ2-7, the V gene TRBV6-5; D might be TRBD1 or TRBD2, each matching 5 bases. Trimming left V 8 bases short and J 6 bases short, with 23 bases between. Looked up from germline, CDR1 is MNHEY and CDR2 is SVGAGI. This CDR3 is built from 15 residues. The CDR3 reads CASSRDVGSLREQYF. The CDR3 DNA sequence: TGTGCCAGCTCCCGGGACGTGGGTAGCTTGCGCGAGCAGTACTTC.

This clonotype occurred a few times. This chain connects TRBV4-2 to TRBJ2-3; 10 bases match TRBD2. The CDR3 totals 16 residues. CDR1 and CDR2 (germline): LGHNA, YNFKEQ. The trim removed 0 bases at V and 6 bases at J, leaving 6 bases unmatched. The CDR3 loop reads CASSQEPGLASDTQYF. CDR3 sequence (DNA): TGTGCCAGCAGCCAAGAGCCGGGACTAGCGTCGGATACGCAGTATTTT.

This clonotype occurred a few times. The chain is built from TRBV20-1 and TRBJ2-1; TRBD1 matches at 9 bases. The CDR3 consists of 15 residues. The germline V gene encodes CDR1 DFQATT and CDR2 SNEGSKA (reference sequence). The ends lost 2 bases at V and 4 bases at J; junction bases unmatched: 6. CDR3 loop: CSARRGDRDYNEQFF. In nucleotides, the CDR3 is TGCAGTGCTAGACGGGGGGACAGGGATTACAATGAGCAGTTCTTC.

The rearrangement links TRBV20-1 to TRBJ1-2; D is possibly TRBD1 (5 bases). The CDR3 has 14 amino acids. Germline-derived CDR1 and CDR2 are DFQATT and SNEGSKA (reference sequence). Trimming left V 5 bases short and J 7 bases short, with 20 bases between. This chain's CDR3 is CSAATQGFVGGYTF. The CDR3 coding sequence is TGCAGTGCTGCCACCCAGGGATTCGTTGGTGGCTACACCTTC.

This clonotype was seen repeatedly, ten times or more. The chain carries TRBV7-3 and TRBJ2-1; TRBD2 matches 12 bases. Unmatched junction bases numbered 8, after V lost 3 bases and J lost 5 bases. This CDR3 is built from 17 residues. Germline CDR1 and CDR2: SGHTA and FQGTGA. The CDR3 sequence is CASSFQLAGGVHNEQFF. CDR3 bases: TGTGCCAGCAGCTTCCAACTAGCGGGGGGAGTTCACAATGAGCAGTTCTTC.

J is TRBJ2-1 and V is TRBV18, with D perhaps TRBD2 (5 bases). Germline V gives CDR1 KGHSH, CDR2 LQKENI. CDR3 length equals 16 residues. V lost 3 bases and J 7 bases, leaving 19 bases between the germline ends. The CDR3: CASSPPGSGYRNEQFF. The CDR3 nucleotides are TGTGCCAGCTCACCCCCTGGGTCGGGGTACAGAAATGAGCAGTTCTTC.

This clonotype was seen ten or more times. The chain is built from TRBV6-6 and TRBJ2-1, with 9 bases lining up with TRBD1. V gave up 5 bases and J gave up 8 bases; unmatched junction bases: 7. The germline V gene has CDR1 MNHNY and CDR2 SVGAGI (reference sequence). The CDR3 is 14 residues long. The DNA of the CDR3 is TGTGCCAGCAGTGTCGAACAGGGGGCCGATGAGCAGTTCTTC. Translating it yields CASSVEQGADEQFF.

This clonotype was counted at least ten times. The chain links TRBV5-1 to TRBJ1-1, with 9 bases lining up with TRBD1. Germline values: CDR1 SGHRS, CDR2 YFSETQ. After removal of 3 bases from V and 6 bases from J, the junction contained 15 bases not matched to a gene. The CDR3 loop spans 17 amino acids. The CDR3 DNA follows: TGCGCCAGCAGCTGGGGGTCGGGACAGGGCCATACGGCTGAAGCTTTCTTT. Amino acid sequence: CASSWGSGQGHTAEAFF.

The table lists this clonotype with many counts. The chain joins TRBV6-2 or TRBV6-3 to TRBJ2-7, with D uncertain. This CDR3 is 12 amino acids long. The germline V and J ends were trimmed by 0 bases and 4 bases, with 4 bases remaining between them. The germline CDR1 and CDR2 sequences are MNHEY and SVGEGT. CDR3 DNA: TGTGCCAGCAGTTACTCGGAGTACGAGCAGTACGTC. It encodes CASSYSEYEQYV.

This clonotype was seen only a few times. This chain uses TRBV12-3 or TRBV12-4 with TRBJ1-1; no firm D call. Trimming removed 5 bases at V and 8 bases at J, with 12 bases between. CDR3 length: 12 residues. CDR3 sequence (DNA): TGTGCCAGCAGTGATACCAGGTCGGAAGCTTTCTTT. Translated: CASSDTRSEAFF.

This clonotype was seen a handful of times. The chain combines TRBV7-2 with TRBJ2-3; 8 bases are a match to TRBD2. V lost 4 bases, J lost 5 bases, and 11 bases stayed unmatched. Germline values: CDR1 SGHTA, CDR2 FQGNSA. The CDR3 covers 16 residues. The CDR3 DNA sequence: TGTGCCAGCAGCTGGGTCCGTTCGGGGGGGCAAGATACGCAGTATTTT. Protein sequence: CASSWVRSGGQDTQYF.

This clonotype turned up a few times. The chain has TRBV2 and TRBJ2-1; D is perhaps TRBD1 or TRBD2 (5 bases each). Per germline, CDR1 SNHLY and CDR2 FYNNEI. Trimming cost V 8 bases and J 4 bases, with 12 bases left between them. The CDR3 runs to 13 residues. DNA for the CDR3: TGTGCCAGCTCCCGGGACGAATACAATGAGCAGTTCTTC. Its translation is CASSRDEYNEQFF.

The rearrangement uses TRBV7-9 and TRBJ2-1, with D perhaps matching TRBD1 or TRBD2 (6 bases each). The CDR3 loop spans 12 amino acids. From germline, CDR1 is SEHNR and CDR2 FQNEAQ (reference sequence). Deletions cut 5 bases from V and 15 bases from J, with 17 bases between. Here the CDR3 reads CASSETAGGGFF. The CDR3 DNA reads as TGTGCCAGCAGCGAAACGGCCGGGGGCGGGTTCTTC.

In this sample, this clonotype turned up a few times. This rearrangement joins TRBV29-1 to TRBJ2-3, with TRBD2 matching over 8 bases. Trimming took 6 bases from V and 0 from J; bases not matched to a gene: 8. Germline V gene sequence: CDR1 SQVTM, CDR2 ANQGSEA. The CDR3 has 15 residues. The CDR3 nucleotides read TGCAGCGTCGCCCTGCGGGGGGCTAGCACAGATACGCAGTATTTT. It codes for CSVALRGASTDTQYF.